Here is one TCR beta chain with its context. The sample originates from a study of blood T cell repertoires in COVID-19. Looking at the study overall: COVID-19 samples collected from the United States, Italy and Spain covered acute and convalescent phases.

Participants, about 18 to 90 years old, spanned around 25 US areas. With V trimmed by 5 bases and J by 6 bases, 11 bases remained unmatched. Germline V lookup: CDR1 SGHVS, CDR2 FQNEAQ. This CDR3 spans 16 amino acids. The data were produced by immunoSEQ multiplex PCR, yet TCRdb's version contains in-frame clones alone and is incomplete. The sample contains roughly 270,000 clones, around 85% of which appear only once. The material sequenced was PBMCs or T cells enriched from blood (not recorded which). This TCR was recovered from a woman aged 50 to 60 who had recovered from COVID-19. V usage is TRBV7-8 and J usage is TRBJ1-2, with TRBD1 matching over 11 bases. CDR3 in amino acids: CASSANPGQGADGYTF. The CDR3 DNA reads as TGTGCCAGCAGCGCAAACCCCGGACAGGGGGCCGATGGCTACACCTTC.